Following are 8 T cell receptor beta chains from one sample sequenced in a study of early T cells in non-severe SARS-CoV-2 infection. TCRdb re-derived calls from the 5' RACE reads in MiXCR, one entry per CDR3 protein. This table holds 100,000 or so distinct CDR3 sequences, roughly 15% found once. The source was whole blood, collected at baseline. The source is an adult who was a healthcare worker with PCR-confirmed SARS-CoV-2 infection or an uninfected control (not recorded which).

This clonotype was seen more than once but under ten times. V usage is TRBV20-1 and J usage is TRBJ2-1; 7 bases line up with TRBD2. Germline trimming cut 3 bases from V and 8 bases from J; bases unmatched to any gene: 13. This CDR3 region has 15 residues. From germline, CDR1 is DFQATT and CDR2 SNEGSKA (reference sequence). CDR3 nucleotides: TGCAGTGCTAGGAGGCGGGAGAGAGGCGTGGATGAGCAGTTCTTC. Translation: CSARRRERGVDEQFF.

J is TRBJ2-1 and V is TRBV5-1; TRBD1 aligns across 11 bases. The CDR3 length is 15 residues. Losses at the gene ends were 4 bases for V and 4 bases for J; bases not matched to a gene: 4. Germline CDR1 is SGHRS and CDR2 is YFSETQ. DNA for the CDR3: TGCGCCAGCAGCGAGGGACAGGGGGTGTACAATGAGCAGTTCTTC. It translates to CASSEGQGVYNEQFF.

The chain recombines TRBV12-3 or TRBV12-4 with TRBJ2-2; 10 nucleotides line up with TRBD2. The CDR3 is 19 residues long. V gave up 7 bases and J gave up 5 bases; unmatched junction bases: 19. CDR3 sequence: CASTTPRLAGGPGTGELFF. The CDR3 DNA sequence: TGTGCCAGCACCACCCCTAGGTTAGCGGGAGGCCCGGGGACCGGGGAGCTGTTTTTT.

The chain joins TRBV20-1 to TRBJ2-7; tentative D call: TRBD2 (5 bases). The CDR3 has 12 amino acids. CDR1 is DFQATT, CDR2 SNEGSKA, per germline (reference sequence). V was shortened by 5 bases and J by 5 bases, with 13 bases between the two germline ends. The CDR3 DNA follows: TGCAGTGCTGGATTAACCGGGAACGAGCAGTACTTC. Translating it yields CSAGLTGNEQYF.

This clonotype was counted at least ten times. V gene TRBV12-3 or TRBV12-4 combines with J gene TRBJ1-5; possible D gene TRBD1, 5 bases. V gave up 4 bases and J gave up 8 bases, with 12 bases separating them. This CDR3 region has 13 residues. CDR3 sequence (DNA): TGTGCCAGCAGTTCCGGGGGAGGGAAGCCCCAGCATTTT. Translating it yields CASSSGGGKPQHF.

The CDR3 is CASSPSPSRGRGEQYF. CDR3 nucleotide sequence: TGTGCCAGCAGCCCATCCCCCAGCCGGGGTCGGGGAGAGCAGTACTTC. V gene TRBV11-2 combines with J gene TRBJ2-7; D is perhaps TRBD2 (5 bases). The CDR3 extends over 16 amino acids. Trimming left V 5 bases short and J 7 bases short, with 24 bases between. The germline gives CDR1 SGHAT, CDR2 FQNNGV.

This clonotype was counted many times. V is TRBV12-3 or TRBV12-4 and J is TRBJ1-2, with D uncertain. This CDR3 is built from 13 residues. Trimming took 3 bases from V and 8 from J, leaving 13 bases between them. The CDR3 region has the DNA TGTGCCAGCAGTTTCGAAGGGAAGGAGGGCTACACCTTC. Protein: CASSFEGKEGYTF.

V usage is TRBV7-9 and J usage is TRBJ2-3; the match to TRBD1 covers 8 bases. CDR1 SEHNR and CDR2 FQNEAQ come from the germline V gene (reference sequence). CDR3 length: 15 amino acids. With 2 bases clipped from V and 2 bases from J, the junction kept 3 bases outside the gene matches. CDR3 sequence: CASSLRDRFTDTQYF. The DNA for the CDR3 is TGTGCCAGCAGCTTACGGGACAGGTTCACAGATACGCAGTATTTT.